Sequencing of this T cell receptor beta chain was carried out in a study of cytotoxic CD8 clonotypes in ibrutinib-treated CLL. General study findings and limits: Baseline-level clonality went beyond age-matched healthy donors and moved in step with circulating CD8+ T-cell counts.

Profiled with immunoSEQ multiplex PCR; TCRdb holds only in-frame clones, not every one. The table lists more than 150,000 clones, 72% of them singletons, with 10% to 15% in the top ten. Notes on this clone: As yet, its antigen is unknown.

From germline, CDR1 is SGDLS and CDR2 YYNGEE. V shed 4 bases and J shed 7 bases, with 17 bases lying between them. This CDR3 contains 14 residues. The chain uses TRBV9 and TRBJ1-2; the D is unclear. The sequence was collected from a human donor with chronic lymphocytic leukemia. The sample here was PBMCs, taken after 24 months of ibrutinib treatment. The CDR3 is CASSPRLGSSGYTF. Written as DNA, the CDR3 is TGTGCCAGCAGCCCTCGGTTGGGTTCCAGTGGCTACACCTTC.